This T cell receptor beta chain originates from a study of T cells in Graves' hyperthyroidism and ophthalmopathy. Amplification of TCR beta CDR3 regions was performed using RNA transcripts as template. The HTBI set primed first-round TCR CDR3 RT-PCR. One entry per CDR3 protein results from TCRdb running MiXCR on the multiplex PCR reads. The sample holds approximately 430,000 distinct CDR3 sequences, roughly 15% seen once. This CDR3 is built from 14 residues. V trimming: 0 bases; J trimming: 11 bases; junction bases outside the gene matches: 7. Germline values: CDR1 SGHTA, CDR2 FQGNSA. About this clonotype itself: This may come from a read error, since a much larger clone is one base off.

Sequencing was performed on blood. The source is a man aged 18-30 years with Graves' ophthalmopathy. The chain links TRBV7-2 to TRBJ2-1, with 7 positions matching TRBD2. In DNA form, the CDR3 reads TGTGCCAGCAGCTTAGCCTGGGGGGGGAATAAGCAGTTCTTC. Its translation is CASSLAWGGNKQFF. The full variable domain, completed using reference TRBV7-2 and TRBJ2-1, is GAGVSQSPSNKVTEKGKDVELRCDPISGHTALYWYRQSLGQGLEFLIYFQGNSAPDKSGLPSDRFSAERTGGSVSTLTIQRTQQEDSAVYLCASSLAWGGNKQFFGPGTRLTVL.